These 4 T cell receptor beta chains were all obtained from the same sample, sequenced in a study of post-analysis software for immune sequencing data. Antigen specificity for these receptors is unknown. Study observations and caveats: Five TRBV segments, including TRBV5-6, TRBV5-1 and TRBV20-1, were more frequent in patients than controls.

Libraries were made from TCR beta cDNA, and they carried unique molecular identifiers. Each CDR3 protein gets one entry after TCRdb re-called the PCR reads with MiXCR. Of approximately 770,000 distinct CDR3 sequences listed, around 45% are singletons. The sequenced sample consisted of blood. Every receptor here comes from a girl under 18 with multiple sclerosis.

The chain employs TRBV4-1 and TRBJ2-3; D is undetermined. The CDR3 has 17 amino acids. Germline V gives CDR1 MGHRA, CDR2 YSYEKL. V shed 0 bases and J shed 8 bases, with 21 bases lying between them. CDR3 in amino acids: CASSQDRGSPRRATQYF. DNA of the CDR3: TGCGCCAGCAGCCAAGATCGAGGTAGCCCCCGTAGAGCTACGCAGTATTTT.

The chain carries TRBV2 and TRBJ2-7; 7 nucleotides agree with TRBD1. Germline loops: CDR1 SNHLY, CDR2 FYNNEI. The CDR3 spans 15 residues. V gave up 6 bases and J gave up 2 bases; unmatched junction bases: 10. CDR3 bases: TGTGCCAGCAGGAGGCTGACAGGGCCCCCCTACGAGCAGTACTTC. It codes for CASRRLTGPPYEQYF.

This chain uses TRBV6-5 with TRBJ2-2; the D gene could be TRBD1 or TRBD2 (5 bases each). The V and J ends lost 2 bases and 7 bases respectively, with 8 bases between them. CDR1 is MNHEY, CDR2 SVGAGI, per germline. CDR3 length: 13 amino acids. The CDR3 here is CASSYGGDGELFF. DNA for the CDR3: TGTGCCAGCAGTTACGGGGGTGACGGGGAGCTGTTTTTT.

The V and J genes are TRBV4-3 and TRBJ2-7; 7 nucleotides match TRBD1. The germline V gene has CDR1 LGHNA and CDR2 YSLEER. V shed 0 bases, J shed 6 bases, and the junction held 8 bases outside the gene matches. This CDR3 is built from 15 residues. Here the CDR3 DNA reads TGCGCCAGCAGCCAAGATTCGGGGCAGGGGGTCGAGCAGTACTTC. Protein product: CASSQDSGQGVEQYF.